Detailed here is one TCR beta chain. TCRdb's table, derived via immunoSEQ multiplex PCR, lists solely in-frame clones and lacks some. The top ten hold 4.5% to 6.5% of the sample, which has 60,000 to 70,000 clones, 75% to 85% seen once. This sample is drawn from a study of control samples from healthy donors and cancer patients. The receptor was derived from a man between 35 and 55 years old in good health. The sample consisted of blood.

CDR3 in amino acids: CASVKGQGAGEQFF. Here the CDR3 DNA reads TGTGCCAGCGTAAAGGGACAGGGGGCTGGTGAGCAGTTCTTC. This chain links TRBV6-6 with TRBJ2-1, with TRBD1 matching 12 bases. V lost 8 bases, J lost 9 bases, and 8 bases stayed unmatched. Per the germline V gene, CDR1 is MNHNY and CDR2 is SVGAGI (reference sequence). The CDR3 length is 14 residues.